This T cell receptor beta chain originates from a study of beta chain features in type 1 diabetes. The study's findings and limits: A closer apparent resemblance between naive, central memory and Treg TCRB repertoires was seen in patients than in healthy donors.

Averaging roughly 0.12 L, one heparinised blood draw came from each individual donor. Comments on this clone: Its antigen remains unidentified. Given a much more abundant clone one base away, this may be a read error.

All of the isolated RNA was reverse transcribed, so expressed TCRB transcripts were sequenced. TCRdb's copy holds only in-frame clones and misses some; the assay was immunoSEQ multiplex PCR. This sample has fewer than 650,000 clones; around 15% occur once, and the top ten carry around 0.095%. The sample consisted of naive CD4+ T cells from blood. The receptor was derived from a man aged 18 to 35 in good health.

The CDR3 spells CASSLGKETQYF. CDR3 nucleotide sequence: TGTGCCAGCAGCTTAGGAAAAGAGACCCAGTACTTC. The V call is TRBV7-2, the J call TRBJ2-5; D is uncertain. Trimming stripped 1 base from V and 3 bases from J, with 3 bases between. CDR3 length: 12 residues. Germline V gives CDR1 SGHTA, CDR2 FQGNSA.